The clone carrying this TCR beta chain occurred a few times. Germline V gene sequence: CDR1 SGHAT, CDR2 FQNNGV. This CDR3 region has 19 residues. J lost 2 bases, V lost 6 bases, and 17 bases had no gene match. There were only healthy Caucasians among the donors. A universal primer site was added by template switching, and unique molecular identifiers were carried by the cDNA. Using its own MiXCR run on the 5' RACE reads, TCRdb lists one record per CDR3 protein. The sample has some 230,000 distinct CDR3 sequences; approximately 5.9% are singletons. This record belongs to a study of identical twins. The same specimen was also included in a second study, on T cells expressing NK-cell markers.

The rearrangement links TRBV11-2 to TRBJ2-3; 10 positions match TRBD2. This TCR came from a woman aged 18 to 35 in good health. Source material: CD8+ T cells sorted from blood. The chain's CDR3 is CASRGIEASGGPHTDTQYF. CDR3 DNA: TGTGCCAGCAGAGGTATTGAGGCTAGCGGGGGCCCCCACACAGATACGCAGTATTTT.